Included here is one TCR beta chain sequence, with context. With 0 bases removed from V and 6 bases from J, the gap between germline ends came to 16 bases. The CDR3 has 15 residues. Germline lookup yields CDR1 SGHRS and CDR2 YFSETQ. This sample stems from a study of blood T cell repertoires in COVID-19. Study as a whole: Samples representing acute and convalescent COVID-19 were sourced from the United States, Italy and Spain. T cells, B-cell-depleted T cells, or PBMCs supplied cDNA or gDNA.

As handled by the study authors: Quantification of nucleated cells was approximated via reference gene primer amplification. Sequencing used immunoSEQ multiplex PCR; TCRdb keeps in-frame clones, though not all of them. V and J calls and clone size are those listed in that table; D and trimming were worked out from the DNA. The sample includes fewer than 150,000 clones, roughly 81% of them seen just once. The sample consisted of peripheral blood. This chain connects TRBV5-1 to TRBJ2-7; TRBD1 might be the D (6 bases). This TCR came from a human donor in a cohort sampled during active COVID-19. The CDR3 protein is CASSLGVVAGAEQYF. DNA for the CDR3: TGCGCCAGCAGCTTGGGGGTGGTGGCAGGGGCCGAGCAGTACTTC.